The rows below give T cell receptor beta chains drawn from one sample of a study of cytomegalovirus exposure and HLA in healthy donors. Produced via immunoSEQ multiplex PCR; TCRdb's table is partial and in-frame only. The data show 120,000 or so clones, 65% to 75% seen once. Sequencing was performed on PBMCs. The receptors here all came from a woman in her forties or fifties in good health and CMV-seropositive. Both conserved end residues are part of each CDR3.

V gene	J gene	CDR3 protein
TRBV7-8	TRBJ2-3	CASSLLAPDTQYF
TRBV4-2	TRBJ1-2	CASSPGGGFYGYTF
TRBV7-7	TRBJ2-7	CASSLTWGGKDEQYF
TRBV7-9	TRBJ2-1	CASSLLGGSYNEQFF
TRBV5-4	TRBJ2-1	CASSRTSGGAPSGEQFF
TRBV2	TRBJ1-2	CASSEGEQDYGYTF
TRBV7-2	TRBJ2-3	CASSLTQGADTQYF
TRBV6-1	TRBJ2-1	CASSQAGTSSYNEQFF
TRBV4-2	TRBJ2-5	CASSQTGGPETQYF
TRBV30	TRBJ1-2	CAWSGSAPGGHGYTF
TRBV6-1	TRBJ1-5	CASSSTGSNQPQHF
TRBV2	TRBJ1-3	CASSEAAGTIYF
TRBV6-5	TRBJ1-1	CASSYSTGSEAFF
TRBV2	TRBJ1-5	CASCGGNQPQHF
TRBV10-3	TRBJ2-5	CAISEPGLETQYF
TRBV7-2	TRBJ2-2	CASSLGTGFGGELFF
TRBV7-8	TRBJ1-4	CASSLGDRAEKLFF
TRBV5-4	TRBJ2-3	CASSRPSGSTDTQYF
TRBV7-9	TRBJ2-1	CASSTDRGPTAFVMDEQFF
TRBV15	TRBJ2-1	CATSFWRGGFEQFF
TRBV2	TRBJ2-2	CASSKRGQTEGELFF
TRBV7-6	TRBJ2-1	CASSSSGLARGGNNEQFF
TRBV5-4	TRBJ2-3	CASSPPPGGEEDTQYF
TRBV15	TRBJ2-3	CATSASGVPRAQYF
TRBV2	TRBJ1-2	CASTTDRDGYGYTF
TRBV18	TRBJ1-5	CASSQGTGGHQPQHF
TRBV2	TRBJ1-2	CASSERAGVNYGYTF